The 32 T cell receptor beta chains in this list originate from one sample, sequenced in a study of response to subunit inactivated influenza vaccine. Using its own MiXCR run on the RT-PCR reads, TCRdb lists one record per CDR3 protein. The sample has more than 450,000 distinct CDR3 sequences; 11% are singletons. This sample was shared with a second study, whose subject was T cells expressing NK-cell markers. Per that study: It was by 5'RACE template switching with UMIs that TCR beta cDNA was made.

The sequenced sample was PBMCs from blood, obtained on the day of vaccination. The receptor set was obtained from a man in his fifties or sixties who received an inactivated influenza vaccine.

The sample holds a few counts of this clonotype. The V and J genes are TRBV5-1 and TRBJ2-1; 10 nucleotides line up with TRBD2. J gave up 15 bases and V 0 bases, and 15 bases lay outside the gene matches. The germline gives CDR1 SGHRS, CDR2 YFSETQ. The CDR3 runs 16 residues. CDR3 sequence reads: CASSLVAGASGSLVFF. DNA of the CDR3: TGCGCCAGCAGCTTGGTCGCTGGGGCTAGCGGGAGTTTGGTGTTCTTC. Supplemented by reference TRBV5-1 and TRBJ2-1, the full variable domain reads KAGVTQTPRYLIKTRGQQVTLSCSPISGHRSVSWYQQTPGQGLQFLFEYFSETQRNKGNFPGRFSGRQFSNSRSEMNVSTLELGDSALYLCASSLVAGASGSLVFFGPGTRLTVL.

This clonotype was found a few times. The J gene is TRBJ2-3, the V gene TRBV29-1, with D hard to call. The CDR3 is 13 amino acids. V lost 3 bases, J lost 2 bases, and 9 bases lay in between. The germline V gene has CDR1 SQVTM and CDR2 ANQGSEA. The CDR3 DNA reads TGCAGCGTTGAGTACGGTTACACAGATACGCAGTATTTT. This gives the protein CSVEYGYTDTQYF.

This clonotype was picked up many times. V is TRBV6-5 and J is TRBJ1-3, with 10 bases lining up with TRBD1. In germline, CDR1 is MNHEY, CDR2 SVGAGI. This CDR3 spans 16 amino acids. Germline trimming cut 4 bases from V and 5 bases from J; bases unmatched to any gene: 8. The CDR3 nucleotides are TGTGCCAGCAGTTTTTCCGACAGGGGGCCTAGAAACACCATATATTTT. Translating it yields CASSFSDRGPRNTIYF.

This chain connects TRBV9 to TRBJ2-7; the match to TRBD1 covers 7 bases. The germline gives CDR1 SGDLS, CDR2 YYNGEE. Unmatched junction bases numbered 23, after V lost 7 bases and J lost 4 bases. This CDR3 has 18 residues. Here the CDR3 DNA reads TGTGCCAGCGACCGAATCTATACCACGACCGGGACAGAATACGAGCAGTACTTC. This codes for CASDRIYTTTGTEYEQYF. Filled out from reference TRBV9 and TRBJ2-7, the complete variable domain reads DSGVTQTPKHLITATGQRVTLRCSPRSGDLSVYWYQQSLDQGLQFLIQYYNGEERAKGNILERFSAQQFPDLHSELNLSSLELGDSALYFCASDRIYTTTGTEYEQYFGPGTRLTVT.

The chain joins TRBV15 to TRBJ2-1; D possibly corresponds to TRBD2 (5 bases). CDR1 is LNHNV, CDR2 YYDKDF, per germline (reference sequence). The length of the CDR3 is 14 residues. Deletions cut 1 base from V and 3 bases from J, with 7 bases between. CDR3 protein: CATSRGGLYNEQFF. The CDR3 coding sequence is TGTGCCACCAGCAGAGGAGGACTCTACAATGAGCAGTTCTTC.

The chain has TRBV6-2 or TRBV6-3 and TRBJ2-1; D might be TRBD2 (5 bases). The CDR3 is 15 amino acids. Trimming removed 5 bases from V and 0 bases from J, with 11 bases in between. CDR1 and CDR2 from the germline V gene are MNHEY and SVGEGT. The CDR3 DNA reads TGTGCCAGCAGTAGTAGGAGGAGCTCCTACAATGAGCAGTTCTTC. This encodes CASSSRRSSYNEQFF.

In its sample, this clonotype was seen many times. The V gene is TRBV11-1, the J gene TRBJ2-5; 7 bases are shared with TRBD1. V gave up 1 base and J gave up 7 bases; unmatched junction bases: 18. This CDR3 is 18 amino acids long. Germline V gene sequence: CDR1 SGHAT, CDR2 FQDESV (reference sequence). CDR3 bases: TGTGCCAGCAGCTTAGTCTTCAGGGAAGGGGGCCTATGGGCGACCCAGTACTTC. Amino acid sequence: CASSLVFREGGLWATQYF.

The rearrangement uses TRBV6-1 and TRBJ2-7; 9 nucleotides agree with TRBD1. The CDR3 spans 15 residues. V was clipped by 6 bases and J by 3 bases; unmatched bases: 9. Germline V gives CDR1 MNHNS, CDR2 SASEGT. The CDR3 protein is CASSRDRGTGYEQYF. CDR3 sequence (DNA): TGTGCCAGCAGCCGAGACAGGGGGACAGGCTACGAGCAGTACTTC.

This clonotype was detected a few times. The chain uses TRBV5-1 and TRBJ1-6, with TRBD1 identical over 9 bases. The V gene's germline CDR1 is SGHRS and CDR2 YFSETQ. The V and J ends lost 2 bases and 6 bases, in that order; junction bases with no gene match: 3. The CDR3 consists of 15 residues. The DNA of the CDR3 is TGCGCCAGCAGCTTCGGACAGGGGATTAATTCACCCCTCCACTTT. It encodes CASSFGQGINSPLHF.

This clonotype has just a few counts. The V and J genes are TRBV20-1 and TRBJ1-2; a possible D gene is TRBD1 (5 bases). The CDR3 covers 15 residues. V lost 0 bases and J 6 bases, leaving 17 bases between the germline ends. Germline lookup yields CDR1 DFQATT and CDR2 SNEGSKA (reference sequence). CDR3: CSARDPGRTRDGYTF. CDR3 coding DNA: TGCAGTGCTAGAGATCCGGGACGAACGAGGGATGGCTACACCTTC.

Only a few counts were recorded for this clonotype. The CDR3 protein is CASSFNRPTNTEAFF. As DNA, the CDR3 is TGCGCCAGCAGCTTTAACCGGCCGACGAACACTGAAGCTTTCTTT. This chain joins TRBV5-1 and TRBJ1-1, with no clear D. The CDR3 is 15 amino acids. Trimming took off 2 bases at V and 1 base at J, with 12 bases between the two ends. From germline, CDR1 is SGHRS and CDR2 YFSETQ.

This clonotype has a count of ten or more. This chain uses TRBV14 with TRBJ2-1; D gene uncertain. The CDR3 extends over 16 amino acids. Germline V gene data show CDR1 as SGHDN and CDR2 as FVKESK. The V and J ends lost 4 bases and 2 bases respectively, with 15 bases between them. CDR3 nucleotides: TGTGCCAGCAGCCGAGACCTTCTAACCACCTACAATGAGCAGTTCTTC. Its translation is CASSRDLLTTYNEQFF.

In DNA, the CDR3 is TGCGCCAGCAGCTTGGCTAAGCGAGGAGCGGGAGTGTACGAGCAGTACTTC. Amino acid sequence: CASSLAKRGAGVYEQYF. V gene TRBV5-1 combines with J gene TRBJ2-7, with 8 bases aligning to TRBD2. Trimming took 0 bases from V and 4 from J; bases not matched to a gene: 12. The CDR3 is made up of 17 amino acids. Germline CDR1 is SGHRS and CDR2 is YFSETQ.

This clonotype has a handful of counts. CDR3 loop: CASSPGLAGGGGANVLTF. DNA for the CDR3: TGTGCCAGCAGTCCGGGACTAGCGGGAGGAGGTGGGGCCAACGTCCTGACTTTC. The rearrangement joins TRBV6-2 or TRBV6-3 to TRBJ2-6, with 15 bases that match TRBD2. CDR3 length: 18 residues. Per germline, CDR1 MNHEY and CDR2 SVGEGT. J was trimmed by 3 bases and V by 5 bases; bases with no gene match: 5.

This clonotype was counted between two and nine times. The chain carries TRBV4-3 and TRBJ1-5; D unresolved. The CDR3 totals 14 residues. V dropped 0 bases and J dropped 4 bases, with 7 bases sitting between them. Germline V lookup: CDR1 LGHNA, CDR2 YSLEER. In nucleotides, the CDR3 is TGCGCCAGCAGCCAAGATCTGGGGAATCAGCCCCAGCATTTT. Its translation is CASSQDLGNQPQHF.

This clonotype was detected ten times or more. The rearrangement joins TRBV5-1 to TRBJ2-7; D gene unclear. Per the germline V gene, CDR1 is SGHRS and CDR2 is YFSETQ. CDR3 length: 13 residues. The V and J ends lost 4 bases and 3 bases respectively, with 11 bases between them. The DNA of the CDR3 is TGCGCCAGCAGCCCCCTGGGAAGCTACGAGCAGTACTTC. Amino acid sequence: CASSPLGSYEQYF.

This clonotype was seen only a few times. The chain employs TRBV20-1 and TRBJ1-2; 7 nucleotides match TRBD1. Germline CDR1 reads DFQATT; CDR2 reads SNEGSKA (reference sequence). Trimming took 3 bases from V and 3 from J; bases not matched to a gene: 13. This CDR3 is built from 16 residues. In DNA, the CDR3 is TGCAGTGCTAGGGACGGGAACAGGGACAGACACTATGGCTACACCTTC. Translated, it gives CSARDGNRDRHYGYTF.

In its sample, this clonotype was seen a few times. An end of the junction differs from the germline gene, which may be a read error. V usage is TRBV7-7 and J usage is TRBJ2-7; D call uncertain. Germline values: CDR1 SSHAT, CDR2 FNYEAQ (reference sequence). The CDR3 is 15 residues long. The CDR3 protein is CASSLGPARDYEQYF. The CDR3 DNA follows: TGTGCTAGCAGCTTAGGTCCCGCCAGAGACTACGAGCAGTACTTC.

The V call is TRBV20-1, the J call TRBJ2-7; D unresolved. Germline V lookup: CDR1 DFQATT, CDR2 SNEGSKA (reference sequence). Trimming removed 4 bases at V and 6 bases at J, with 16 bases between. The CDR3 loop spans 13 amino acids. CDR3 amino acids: CSAMGSAFSEQYF. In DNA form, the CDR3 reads TGCAGTGCTATGGGATCTGCATTTTCCGAGCAGTACTTC.

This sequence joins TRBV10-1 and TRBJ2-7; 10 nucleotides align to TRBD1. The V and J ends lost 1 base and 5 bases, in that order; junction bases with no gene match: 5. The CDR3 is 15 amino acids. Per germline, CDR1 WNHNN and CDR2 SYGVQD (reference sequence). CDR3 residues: CASSEWGQGRDEQYF. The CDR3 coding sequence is TGCGCCAGCAGTGAGTGGGGACAGGGGCGGGACGAGCAGTACTTC.

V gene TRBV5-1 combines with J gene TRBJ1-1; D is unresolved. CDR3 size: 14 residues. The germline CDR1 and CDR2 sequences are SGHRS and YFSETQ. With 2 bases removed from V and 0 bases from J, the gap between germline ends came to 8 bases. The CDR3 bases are TGCGCCAGCAGCTTAAACAGCCTGAACACTGAAGCTTTCTTT. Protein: CASSLNSLNTEAFF. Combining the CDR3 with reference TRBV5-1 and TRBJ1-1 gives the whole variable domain KAGVTQTPRYLIKTRGQQVTLSCSPISGHRSVSWYQQTPGQGLQFLFEYFSETQRNKGNFPGRFSGRQFSNSRSEMNVSTLELGDSALYLCASSLNSLNTEAFFGQGTRLTVV.

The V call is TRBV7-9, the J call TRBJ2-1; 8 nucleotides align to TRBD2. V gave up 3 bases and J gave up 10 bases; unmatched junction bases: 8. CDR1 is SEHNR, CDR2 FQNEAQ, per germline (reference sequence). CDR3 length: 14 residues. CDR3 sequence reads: CASSFQAGGQEQFF. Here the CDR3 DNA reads TGTGCCAGCAGCTTCCAGGCGGGGGGCCAGGAGCAGTTCTTC.

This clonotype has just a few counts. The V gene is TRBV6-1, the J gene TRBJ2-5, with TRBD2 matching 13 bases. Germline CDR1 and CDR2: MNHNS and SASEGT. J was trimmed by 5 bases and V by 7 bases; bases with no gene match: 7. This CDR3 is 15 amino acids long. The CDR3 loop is CASNSLAGGWETQYF. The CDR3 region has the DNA TGTGCCAGCAACTCACTAGCGGGAGGGTGGGAGACCCAGTACTTC.

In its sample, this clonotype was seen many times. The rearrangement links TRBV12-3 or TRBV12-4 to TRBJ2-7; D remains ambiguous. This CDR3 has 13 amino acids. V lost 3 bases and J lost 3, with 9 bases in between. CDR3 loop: CASSLVSYYEQYF. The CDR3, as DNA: TGTGCCAGCAGTTTGGTTAGTTACTACGAGCAGTACTTC.

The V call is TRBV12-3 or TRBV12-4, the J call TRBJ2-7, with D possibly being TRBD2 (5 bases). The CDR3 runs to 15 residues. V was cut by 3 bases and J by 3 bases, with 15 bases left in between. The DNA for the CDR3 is TGTGCCAGCAGTTTGAGGGCGGTCAGAAACTACGAGCAGTACTTC. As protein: CASSLRAVRNYEQYF.

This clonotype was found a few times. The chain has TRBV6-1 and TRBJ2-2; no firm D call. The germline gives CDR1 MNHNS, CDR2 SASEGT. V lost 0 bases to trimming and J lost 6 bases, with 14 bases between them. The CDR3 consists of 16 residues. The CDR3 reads CASSEAVSYLAGELFF. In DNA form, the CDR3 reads TGTGCCAGCAGTGAAGCCGTAAGCTATCTTGCCGGGGAGCTGTTTTTT.

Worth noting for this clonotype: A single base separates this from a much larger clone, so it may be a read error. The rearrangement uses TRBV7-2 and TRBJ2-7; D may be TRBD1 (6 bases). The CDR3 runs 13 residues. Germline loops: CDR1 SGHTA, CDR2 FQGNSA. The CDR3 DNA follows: TGTGCCAACAGCCCCCGGGACAACTACGAGCAGTACTTC. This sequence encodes CANSPRDNYEQYF.

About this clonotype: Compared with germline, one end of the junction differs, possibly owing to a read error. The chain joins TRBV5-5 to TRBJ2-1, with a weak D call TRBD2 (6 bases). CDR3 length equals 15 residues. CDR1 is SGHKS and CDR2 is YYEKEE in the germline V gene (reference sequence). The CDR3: CASNLEGTGYNEQFF. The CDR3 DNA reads TGTGCCAGCAACTTGGAGGGGACGGGCTACAATGAGCAGTTCTTC.

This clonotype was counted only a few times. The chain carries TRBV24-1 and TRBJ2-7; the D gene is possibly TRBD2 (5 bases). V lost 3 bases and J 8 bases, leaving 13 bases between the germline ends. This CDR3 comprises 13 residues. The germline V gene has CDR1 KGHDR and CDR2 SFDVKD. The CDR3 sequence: CATSDTPGLKQYF. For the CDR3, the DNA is TGTGCCACCAGTGATACCCCAGGACTCAAGCAGTACTTC.

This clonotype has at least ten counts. CDR3 sequence (DNA): TGTGCCACCAGTGACAGGGGCTACAATGAGCAGTTCTTC. Its translation: CATSDRGYNEQFF. This chain joins TRBV24-1 and TRBJ2-1; D is possibly TRBD1 (6 bases). Trimming left V 4 bases short and J 3 bases short, with 6 bases between. CDR1 is KGHDR and CDR2 is SFDVKD in the germline V gene. CDR3 length: 13 amino acids.

The CDR3 DNA reads as TGTGCCAGCAGCCCCTGGGGGCCCTCCTACGAGCAGTACTTC. This codes for CASSPWGPSYEQYF. V is TRBV27 and J is TRBJ2-7; TRBD1 might be the D (6 bases). With 6 bases removed from V and 0 bases from J, the gap between germline ends came to 12 bases. The germline V gene encodes CDR1 MNHEY and CDR2 SMNVEV (reference sequence). The CDR3 length is 14 residues.

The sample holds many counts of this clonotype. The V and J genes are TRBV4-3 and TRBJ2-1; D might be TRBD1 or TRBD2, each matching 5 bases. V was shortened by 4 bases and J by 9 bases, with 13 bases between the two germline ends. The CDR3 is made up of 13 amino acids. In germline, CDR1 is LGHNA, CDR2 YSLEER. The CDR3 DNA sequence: TGCGCCAGCAGCCTCGAAACTAGGGGTGAGCAGTTCTTC. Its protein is CASSLETRGEQFF.